The clone carrying this T cell receptor beta chain was observed once. The sample belongs to a study of T cell responses to AZD1222 COVID-19 vaccine. V was clipped by 8 bases and J by 8 bases; unmatched bases: 10. CDR1 is SGHTS, CDR2 YDEGEE, per germline. This CDR3 is built from 13 residues. Using immunoSEQ multiplex PCR, the repertoire was profiled, and TCRdb retains in-frame clones only, with some absent. The table has around 270,000 clones, about 94% seen once. This receptor was taken from an adult who received the AZD1222 COVID-19 vaccine. The chain is built from TRBV5-8 and TRBJ2-1; 7 nucleotides agree with TRBD2. The sequences come from peripheral blood, collected 28 days after the second AZD1222 dose. In DNA form, the CDR3 reads TGTGCCAGGGCGATGTCGGGGGGAGATGAGCAGTTCTTC. This sequence encodes CARAMSGGDEQFF.